This record looks at one TCR beta chain sequence and its context. What it binds is not known. The data belong to a study of T cell responses to AZD1222 COVID-19 vaccine. Across the whole study: Doses given second, at about 4 or about 12 weeks, were pooled. Study results and limitations: Vaccine-associated CD4 TCRs spanned spike, dominant at 160-218 and 743-854. Donor demographics were predominantly white British with a female majority; clonal diversity may be underestimated. Just a handful of people given AZD1222 tested seropositive at baseline.

With 5 bases removed from V and 3 bases from J, the gap between germline ends came to 12 bases. CDR1 and CDR2 (germline): LNHDA, SQIVND (reference sequence). The CDR3 is made up of 14 amino acids. Libraries were prepared by immunoSEQ multiplex PCR; TCRdb keeps only in-frame clonotypes and omits some of them. The table has approximately 150,000 clones, 85% to 90% seen once. V is TRBV19 and J is TRBJ2-3; maybe TRBD1 (6 bases). The specimen was peripheral blood, collected on day 0 of AZD1222 vaccination. The sequence was obtained from an adult in good health. This CDR3 is CASSVTGWTDTQYF. CDR3 nucleotide sequence: TGTGCCAGTAGTGTTACAGGGTGGACAGATACGCAGTATTTT.